This T cell receptor (beta chain) was sequenced in a study of graft-versus-host responses after intestinal transplantation. This clone was detected only once. Antigen specificity is unknown. TCRdb keeps only in-frame clones here, not all; method: immunoSEQ multiplex PCR. The table lists 96,000 or so clones, 92% of them singletons, with roughly 0.17% in the top ten. The CDR3 totals 12 residues. The sequences come from unstimulated CD4+ T cells sorted from spleen or lymph node cells, collected before intestinal transplant. The chain recombines TRBV21-1 with TRBJ2-3; the table's D gene call, TRBD1, was not cross checked with the DNA. TRBV21-1 represents a pseudogene. The receptor was isolated from a human donor who received an intestinal transplant. CDR3 in DNA: TGTGCCACACGGACAGGGACAGATACGCAGTATTTT. The encoded protein is CATRTGTDTQYF.